The source of this T cell receptor beta chain is a study of OX40 agonist ivuxolimab in advanced cancers. The V segment lost 3 bases and the J segment 4 bases; nucleotides outside the gene matches: 2. From germline, CDR1 is SGHDT and CDR2 YYEEEE. This CDR3 spans 13 amino acids. TCRdb keeps only in-frame clones here, not all; method: immunoSEQ multiplex PCR. Here the sample spans 57,000 or so clones, around four fifths being singletons. The chain joins TRBV5-6 to TRBJ1-1; 8 bases map to TRBD1. The starting material was CD4+ or CD8+ T cells sorted from blood, obtained in a trial of the OX40 agonist ivuxolimab. The sequence was collected from an adult with an advanced solid tumor such as melanoma, head and neck, liver or kidney cancer. The chain's CDR3 is CASSWTGTTEAFF. The CDR3 coding sequence is TGTGCCAGCAGCTGGACAGGGACCACTGAAGCTTTCTTT. The variable domain in full, completed from reference TRBV5-6 and TRBJ1-1, reads DAGVTQSPTHLIKTRGQQVTLRCSPKSGHDTVSWYQQALGQGPQFIFQYYEEEERQRGNFPDRFSGHQFPNYSSELNVNALLLGDSALYLCASSWTGTTEAFFGQGTRLTVV.